Reported below is one T cell receptor (beta chain). Its target is not known. The protocol attached unique molecular identifiers to individual cDNA molecules. TCRdb passed the 5' RACE reads through MiXCR, listing each CDR3 protein once. Of roughly 68,000 distinct CDR3 sequences listed, around 4.6% are singletons. J was trimmed by 3 bases and V by 3 bases; bases with no gene match: 2. CDR1 and CDR2 (germline): SGHTA, FQGNSA. The CDR3 sequence is 14 residues long. These data are taken from a study of early T cells in non-severe SARS-CoV-2 infection. Findings and caveats of the study: Private and CD4 specificities were missed by VDJdb matching, which favored anti-spike CD8 responses.

The V gene is TRBV7-2, the J gene TRBJ2-7; TRBD1 matches 10 bases. What was sequenced was whole blood. The TCR sequence derives from an adult who was a healthcare worker with PCR-confirmed SARS-CoV-2 infection or an uninfected control (not recorded which). Here the CDR3 reads CASSFRDRGYEQYF. The CDR3, as DNA: TGTGCCAGCAGCTTTAGGGACAGGGGCTACGAGCAGTACTTC.